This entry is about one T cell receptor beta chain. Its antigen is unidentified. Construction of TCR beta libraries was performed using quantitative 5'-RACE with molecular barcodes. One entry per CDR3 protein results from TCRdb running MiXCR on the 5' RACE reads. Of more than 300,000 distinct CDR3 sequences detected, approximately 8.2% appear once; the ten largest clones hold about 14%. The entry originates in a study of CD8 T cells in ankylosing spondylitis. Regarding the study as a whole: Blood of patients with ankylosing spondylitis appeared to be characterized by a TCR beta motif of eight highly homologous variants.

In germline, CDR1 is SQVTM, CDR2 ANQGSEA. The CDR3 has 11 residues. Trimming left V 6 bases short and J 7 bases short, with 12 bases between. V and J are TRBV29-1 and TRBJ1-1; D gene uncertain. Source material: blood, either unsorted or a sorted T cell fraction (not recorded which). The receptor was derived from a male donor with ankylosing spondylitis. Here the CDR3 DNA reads TGCAGCGTCCAGGTGGTTCTTGAAGCTTTCTTT. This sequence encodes CSVQVVLEAFF.